Below are 30 T cell receptor beta chains sequenced from a single sample in a study of radiotherapy plus CTLA-4 blockade in lung cancer. Sequencing was performed with immunoSEQ multiplex PCR; in TCRdb, only in-frame clones are kept and a portion is missing. Of about 19,000 clones listed, approximately 85% are singletons. The sequencing used peripheral blood, collected from a patient treated with radiotherapy plus ipilimumab. The receptors were sampled from a human donor with non-small cell lung cancer whose response to radiotherapy plus ipilimumab could not be evaluated.

Here the CDR3 DNA reads TGTGCCAGCGGCAGGGGGTCGCGGGAGCAGTACTTC. It specifies CASGRGSREQYF. The chain is built from TRBV28 and TRBJ2-7, with 7 bases that match TRBD1. Germline CDR1 and CDR2: MDHEN and SYDVKM. The CDR3 is made up of 12 amino acids. Losses at the gene ends were 8 bases for V and 7 bases for J; bases not matched to a gene: 8.

The chain couples TRBV5-1 to TRBJ2-1, with D possibly matching TRBD1 (6 bases). The CDR3 has 13 residues. Trimming cost V 0 bases and J 9 bases, with 10 bases left between them. CDR1 and CDR2 from the germline V gene are SGHRS and YFSETQ. Written as DNA, the CDR3 is TGCGCCAGCAGCTTGGACAGGGAACCTGAGCAGTTCTTC. Translating it yields CASSLDREPEQFF.

The chain couples TRBV6-5 to TRBJ1-1, with D possibly TRBD1 on 6 matching bases. The germline CDR1 and CDR2 sequences are MNHEY and SVGAGI. Trimming took off 5 bases at V and 3 bases at J, with 13 bases between the two ends. CDR3 length: 14 residues. Here the CDR3 DNA reads TGTGCCAGCAGTCCCCAGGGGCCCTACACTGAAGCTTTCTTT. It yields the protein CASSPQGPYTEAFF.

This chain uses TRBV2 with TRBJ1-1; 9 nucleotides line up with TRBD1. Trimming removed 6 bases from V and 5 bases from J; junction bases left unmatched: 4. The CDR3 length is 13 residues. The germline gives CDR1 SNHLY, CDR2 FYNNEI. The CDR3 nucleotides are TGTGCCAGCAGCGGGACAGGGAGAACTGAAGCTTTCTTT. It specifies CASSGTGRTEAFF.

The chain recombines TRBV5-1 with TRBJ2-2; D perhaps matches TRBD2 (6 bases). Germline-derived CDR1 and CDR2 are SGHRS and YFSETQ. The ends were cut back, 4 bases at V and 2 bases at J, with 9 bases in the middle. This CDR3 region has 14 residues. CDR3 region: CASSGGVNTGELFF. The CDR3 bases are TGCGCCAGCAGCGGCGGGGTCAACACCGGGGAGCTGTTTTTT. The full variable domain, rest sourced from reference TRBV5-1 and TRBJ2-2, is KAGVTQTPRYLIKTRGQQVTLSCSPISGHRSVSWYQQTPGQGLQFLFEYFSETQRNKGNFPGRFSGRQFSNSRSEMNVSTLELGDSALYLCASSGGVNTGELFFGEGSRLTVL.

The CDR3 loop is CASSPRGQGKTEAFF. The CDR3 DNA is TGTGCCAGCAGTCCTCGCGGACAGGGAAAGACTGAAGCTTTCTTT. The chain recombines TRBV28 with TRBJ1-1, with 8 nucleotides matching TRBD1. Germline loops: CDR1 MDHEN, CDR2 SYDVKM. The CDR3 covers 15 residues. V gave up 5 bases and J gave up 5 bases; unmatched junction bases: 10.

This chain uses TRBV7-9 with TRBJ1-3; 7 bases are shared with TRBD1. Germline CDR1 SEHNR, CDR2 FQNEAQ (reference sequence). The CDR3 runs to 16 residues. V lost 5 bases and J lost 8; bases outside the gene matches: 15. CDR3 sequence: CASSARQGPLVDTIYF. The CDR3 DNA reads as TGTGCCAGCAGCGCTCGACAGGGACCCTTGGTCGACACCATATATTTT.

This rearrangement joins TRBV11-2 to TRBJ2-3; no firm D call. The CDR3 contains 13 residues. Trimming cost V 4 bases and J 2 bases, with 7 bases left between them. In germline, CDR1 is SGHAT, CDR2 FQNNGV. As DNA, the CDR3 is TGTGCCAGCAGCTCCATAGACACAGATACGCAGTATTTT. It encodes CASSSIDTDTQYF.

The chain has TRBV19 and TRBJ1-1; 7 bases are a match to TRBD1. V shed 4 bases and J 1 base; nucleotides not matched to a gene: 6. The V gene's germline CDR1 is LNHDA and CDR2 SQIVND (reference sequence). This CDR3 contains 15 residues. DNA of the CDR3: TGTGCCAGTAGTAGGGGAAACAGGGGGAACACTGAAGCTTTCTTT. Its translation: CASSRGNRGNTEAFF.

This chain joins TRBV28 and TRBJ2-7, with a possible D match to TRBD1 (6 bases). CDR1 is MDHEN, CDR2 SYDVKM, per germline. This CDR3 has 15 residues. Trimming removed 7 bases from V and 0 bases from J, with 16 bases in between. CDR3: CASTNQGQLSYEQYF. The CDR3 DNA is TGTGCCAGCACCAACCAGGGGCAGCTCTCCTACGAGCAGTACTTC.

The rearrangement uses TRBV18 and TRBJ2-3; D possibly corresponds to TRBD1 (6 bases). Germline CDR1 is KGHSH and CDR2 is LQKENI. This CDR3 comprises 15 residues. V lost 3 bases and J 3 bases, leaving 13 bases between the germline ends. The CDR3 region is CASSPNGQGTDTQYF. CDR3 DNA: TGTGCCAGCTCACCTAATGGGCAGGGGACAGATACGCAGTATTTT.

The J gene is TRBJ2-7, the V gene TRBV7-9; D is perhaps TRBD2 (5 bases). CDR3 length equals 12 residues. Per germline, CDR1 SEHNR and CDR2 FQNEAQ (reference sequence). V lost 1 base, J lost 9 bases, and 10 bases lay in between. The CDR3 DNA follows: TGTGCCAGCAGCTTAGGCGGGTTGGGGCAGTACTTC. Amino acids: CASSLGGLGQYF.

The CDR3: CASSRLGDRGPAFF. The CDR3 DNA sequence: TGCGCCAGCAGCCGTCTGGGGGACAGGGGTCCAGCTTTCTTT. V gene TRBV5-1 combines with J gene TRBJ1-1; 10 bases match TRBD1. Losses at the gene ends were 4 bases for V and 10 bases for J; bases not matched to a gene: 10. The germline gives CDR1 SGHRS, CDR2 YFSETQ. The CDR3 has 14 amino acids.

The chain uses TRBV4-1 and TRBJ1-5; 7 nucleotides agree with TRBD1. Germline V gene sequence: CDR1 MGHRA, CDR2 YSYEKL. Trimming at V came to 1 base and at J to 9 bases, leaving 9 bases not matched to a gene. CDR3 size: 15 residues. As DNA, the CDR3 is TGCGCCAGCAGCCAAGGACAGGGACCGGTAGGGCCCCAGCATTTT. Its protein is CASSQGQGPVGPQHF.

This chain connects TRBV7-2 to TRBJ2-7; 7 nucleotides align to TRBD2. Germline assignment: CDR1 SGHTA and CDR2 FQGNSA. This CDR3 has 16 residues. V gave up 2 bases and J gave up 3 bases; unmatched junction bases: 10. CDR3 residues: CASSLTGVRGVYEQYF. CDR3 nucleotides: TGTGCCAGCAGCTTAACGGGGGTCCGGGGGGTCTACGAGCAGTACTTC.

CDR3 residues: CASSLRPKGVSSYNEQFF. The DNA for the CDR3 is TGCGCCAGCAGCTTAAGACCCAAGGGGGTGAGCTCCTACAATGAGCAGTTCTTC. The V and J genes are TRBV5-1 and TRBJ2-1, with TRBD1 as a possible D gene (6 bases). The germline V and J ends were trimmed by 2 bases and 0 bases, with 18 bases remaining between them. CDR1 and CDR2 (germline): SGHRS, YFSETQ. The CDR3 covers 18 residues.

In nucleotides, the CDR3 is TGTGCCAGCAACCCCACTCGACAGGGGGCGCGTTACGAGCAGTACTTC. Translating gives CASNPTRQGARYEQYF. V gene TRBV28 combines with J gene TRBJ2-7; the match to TRBD1 covers 10 bases. Per germline, CDR1 MDHEN and CDR2 SYDVKM. The CDR3 has 16 amino acids. The V and J ends lost 7 bases and 4 bases, in that order; junction bases with no gene match: 13.

The chain uses TRBV13 and TRBJ2-7; TRBD2 is a possible D gene (5 bases). Germline CDR1 and CDR2: PRHDT and FYEKMQ (reference sequence). Trimming cost V 5 bases and J 0 bases, with 11 bases left between them. The CDR3 is made up of 14 amino acids. The chain's CDR3 is CASSLPGSSYEQYF. CDR3 in DNA: TGTGCCAGCAGCCTCCCGGGGAGCTCCTACGAGCAGTACTTC.

CDR3 region: CASSWDSGGTEAFF. As DNA, the CDR3 is TGTGCCAGCAGTTGGGACTCAGGGGGAACTGAAGCTTTCTTT. The V and J genes are TRBV27 and TRBJ1-1, with TRBD1 identical over 7 bases. The CDR3 sequence is 14 residues long. V trimming: 4 bases; J trimming: 5 bases; junction bases outside the gene matches: 7. Looked up from germline, CDR1 is MNHEY and CDR2 is SMNVEV (reference sequence).

This chain uses TRBV4-1 with TRBJ2-5, with TRBD1 matching 9 bases. Trimming removed 3 bases from V and 2 bases from J; junction bases left unmatched: 4. The CDR3 extends over 15 amino acids. Germline V lookup: CDR1 MGHRA, CDR2 YSYEKL. The CDR3 DNA reads TGCGCCAGCAGCCAGGGACAGGGAAGGCAAGAGACCCAGTACTTC. Translating gives CASSQGQGRQETQYF.

CDR3 bases: TGTGCCAGCAGCGTAGGCAGCGGGGGCGCCGGGTTGGCAGATACGCAGTATTTT. It specifies CASSVGSGGAGLADTQYF. This rearrangement joins TRBV9 to TRBJ2-3, with 8 positions matching TRBD2. From germline, CDR1 is SGDLS and CDR2 YYNGEE. V lost 0 bases to trimming and J lost 4 bases; unmatched junction nucleotides: 13. This CDR3 comprises 18 residues.

The chain recombines TRBV5-1 with TRBJ1-2; weak D call: TRBD1 (5 bases). The CDR3 contains 11 residues. CDR1 is SGHRS, CDR2 YFSETQ, per germline. Trimming removed 7 bases from V and 8 bases from J, with 12 bases in between. CDR3 in DNA: TGCGCCAGCCAACCCGGGGGGGGCTACACCTTC. It is translated as CASQPGGGYTF.

J is TRBJ2-7 and V is TRBV7-8; 9 bases map to TRBD1. The CDR3 length is 13 residues. Germline CDR1 and CDR2: SGHVS and FQNEAQ. Germline trimming cut 5 bases from V and 3 bases from J; bases unmatched to any gene: 2. CDR3 region: CASSPGQGYEQYF. CDR3 nucleotide sequence: TGTGCCAGCAGCCCGGGACAGGGCTACGAGCAGTACTTC.

The genes are TRBV5-1 and TRBJ1-5; D is uncertain. CDR3 length: 14 amino acids. V dropped 2 bases and J dropped 5 bases, with 11 bases sitting between them. CDR1 is SGHRS and CDR2 is YFSETQ in the germline V gene. CDR3 sequence (DNA): TGCGCCAGCAGCTTCGATGGGAGGGATCAGCCCCAGCATTTT. Amino acids: CASSFDGRDQPQHF.

The rearrangement joins TRBV4-1 to TRBJ1-4; D unclear. The CDR3 has 14 amino acids. Germline V gives CDR1 MGHRA, CDR2 YSYEKL. V lost 0 bases, J lost 6 bases, and 8 bases lay in between. CDR3 residues: CASSQDRRDEKLFF. The CDR3, as DNA: TGCGCCAGCAGCCAAGATAGGAGGGATGAAAAACTGTTTTTT.

The V gene is TRBV9, the J gene TRBJ2-1; the match to TRBD1 covers 9 bases. CDR1 SGDLS and CDR2 YYNGEE come from the germline V gene. This CDR3 has 16 amino acids. Germline trimming cut 4 bases from V and 0 bases from J; bases unmatched to any gene: 5. For the CDR3, the DNA is TGTGCCAGCAGCAGGACAGGGGTCAACTCCTACAATGAGCAGTTCTTC. This gives the protein CASSRTGVNSYNEQFF.

This chain uses TRBV7-2 with TRBJ1-2; D gene unclear. The CDR3 is 13 amino acids. V was trimmed by 0 bases and J by 6 bases, leaving 8 bases between them. Looked up from germline, CDR1 is SGHTA and CDR2 is FQGNSA. CDR3 DNA: TGTGCCAGCAGCTTAGCCGTACTCCATGGCTACACCTTC. It specifies CASSLAVLHGYTF.

The chain combines TRBV19 with TRBJ1-5; D gene uncertain. Germline V gives CDR1 LNHDA, CDR2 SQIVND (reference sequence). CDR3 size: 13 residues. Trimming pared 2 bases from V and 6 bases from J, leaving 8 bases between. The CDR3 sequence is CASSISPVQPQHF. CDR3 coding DNA: TGTGCCAGTAGTATAAGCCCTGTTCAGCCCCAGCATTTT.

The CDR3 DNA reads TGTGCCAGCAGCGCCACCAATCGGGAGACCCAGTACTTC. Translation: CASSATNRETQYF. The chain is built from TRBV6-1 and TRBJ2-5; D is uncertain. The CDR3 has 13 amino acids. From germline, CDR1 is MNHNS and CDR2 SASEGT. Trimming stripped 6 bases from V and 5 bases from J, with 13 bases between.

This rearrangement joins TRBV11-3 to TRBJ2-1, with 7 bases aligning to TRBD2. V was clipped by 3 bases and J by 1 base; unmatched bases: 3. The CDR3 spans 15 residues. Germline assignment: CDR1 SGHNT and CDR2 YENEEA. The DNA for the CDR3 is TGTGCCAGCAGCTTTCGCGGGGGATCCTACAATGAGCAGTTCTTC. Translating gives CASSFRGGSYNEQFF. Combining the CDR3 with reference TRBV11-3 and TRBJ2-1 gives the whole variable domain EAGVVQSPRYKIIEKKQPVAFWCNPISGHNTLYWYLQNLGQGPELLIRYENEEAVDDSQLPKDRFSAERLKGVDSTLKIQPAELGDSAVYLCASSFRGGSYNEQFFGPGTRLTVL.